What follows are 24 T cell receptor beta chains derived from one specimen sequenced in a study of T cell responses to AZD1222 COVID-19 vaccine. Clones were read by immunoSEQ multiplex PCR, and TCRdb kept only the in-frame ones, dropping some. The table lists 150,000 or so clones, 90% of them singletons, with 6.9% in the top ten. The sample was peripheral blood, taken on day 0 of AZD1222 vaccination. The receptors were sampled from an adult in good health.

This clone occurred once. The chain couples TRBV12-3 or TRBV12-4 to TRBJ1-2, with D tentatively TRBD1 (5 bases). The germline V and J ends were trimmed by 6 bases and 11 bases, with 16 bases remaining between them. This CDR3 has 12 amino acids. The CDR3 region has the DNA TGTGCCAGCAGCCATAAGGGGCCCGATTACACCTTC. Its protein product is CASSHKGPDYTF.

The V call is TRBV7-9, the J call TRBJ2-1; 9 nucleotides match TRBD1. J gave up 4 bases and V 4 bases, and 8 bases lay outside the gene matches. CDR3 length: 16 residues. CDR1 and CDR2 from the germline V gene are SEHNR and FQNEAQ (reference sequence). The CDR3 coding sequence is TGTGCCAGCAGCTCCCGCGGGACAGGGATTTACAATGAGCAGTTCTTC. It specifies CASSSRGTGIYNEQFF.

The chain uses TRBV7-3 and TRBJ2-2; possibly TRBD2 for D (5 bases). The V and J ends lost 3 bases and 5 bases respectively, with 13 bases between them. Germline CDR1 is SGHTA and CDR2 is FQGTGA. The CDR3 is made up of 15 amino acids. CDR3 sequence: CASSFHSAGTGELFF. The DNA for the CDR3 is TGTGCCAGCAGCTTCCATAGCGCTGGGACCGGGGAGCTGTTTTTT.

V is TRBV7-9 and J is TRBJ2-1; 9 bases map to TRBD2. V trimming: 2 bases; J trimming: 4 bases; junction bases outside the gene matches: 6. There are 16 residues in the CDR3. Germline lookup yields CDR1 SEHNR and CDR2 FQNEAQ (reference sequence). CDR3 sequence (DNA): TGTGCCAGCAGCTTAAGAGCGGGGGGCCTATACAATGAGCAGTTCTTC. Amino acid sequence: CASSLRAGGLYNEQFF.

The chain carries TRBV27 and TRBJ2-7; TRBD2 matches 7 bases. The junction had 5 bases not matched to a gene; V was cut back by 3 bases and J by 3 bases. The CDR3 extends over 14 amino acids. From germline, CDR1 is MNHEY and CDR2 SMNVEV (reference sequence). The CDR3 loop is CASSFDGGNYEQYF. The CDR3, as DNA: TGTGCCAGCAGTTTTGACGGGGGGAACTACGAGCAGTACTTC.

The table lists this clone with a few counts. The V call is TRBV12-3 or TRBV12-4, the J call TRBJ1-6; no clear D gene. The V end was cut by 2 bases, the J end by 14 bases, with 10 bases between. CDR3 size: 12 residues. CDR3 DNA sequence: TGTGCCAGCAGTTTAAGCGTCCCCACCCTCCACTTT. Its protein is CASSLSVPTLHF.

This chain links TRBV7-3 with TRBJ2-7; D is undetermined. Germline loops: CDR1 SGHTA, CDR2 FQGTGA. The CDR3 length is 14 residues. The germline V and J ends were trimmed by 5 bases and 1 base, with 12 bases remaining between them. The CDR3 is CASSPYLASYEQYF. The DNA for the CDR3 is TGTGCCAGCAGCCCTTACCTCGCTTCCTACGAGCAGTACTTC.

The V gene is TRBV28, the J gene TRBJ1-1; D perhaps matches TRBD1 (5 bases). Trimming shortened V by 10 bases and J by 5 bases, and 20 bases separated the two germline ends. The CDR3 spans 14 residues. The germline V gene encodes CDR1 MDHEN and CDR2 SYDVKM. The CDR3 region is CATAGTGLWTEAFF. In nucleotides, the CDR3 is TGTGCCACCGCCGGGACGGGACTTTGGACTGAAGCTTTCTTT.

V gene TRBV13 combines with J gene TRBJ2-7; 7 positions match TRBD1. This CDR3 has 14 amino acids. CDR1 PRHDT and CDR2 FYEKMQ come from the germline V gene (reference sequence). The junction had 7 bases not matched to a gene; V was cut back by 5 bases and J by 3 bases. The CDR3 DNA reads as TGTGCCAGCAGCCGTATGGACAGGCTCTACGAGCAGTACTTC. Translation: CASSRMDRLYEQYF.

This rearrangement joins TRBV5-1 to TRBJ2-4, with a possible D match to TRBD1 (5 bases). The CDR3 runs to 14 residues. Germline V CDR1 and CDR2: SGHRS, YFSETQ. Deletions cut 4 bases from V and 8 bases from J, with 16 bases between. The CDR3 region is CASSLGQGWDIQYF. Here the CDR3 DNA reads TGCGCCAGCAGCCTGGGGCAGGGATGGGACATTCAGTACTTC.

This chain uses TRBV4-2 with TRBJ2-3; D may be TRBD2 (7 bases). CDR1 LGHNA and CDR2 YNFKEQ come from the germline V gene. This CDR3 region has 17 residues. V was pared by 4 bases and J by 0 bases, with 17 bases between. The CDR3 is CASSLGGAGTSTDTQYF. CDR3 DNA: TGTGCCAGCAGCCTGGGGGGGGCGGGGACTAGCACAGATACGCAGTATTTT.

The chain recombines TRBV7-3 with TRBJ2-3; TRBD1 matches at 10 bases. The CDR3 spans 15 residues. Germline V lookup: CDR1 SGHTA, CDR2 FQGTGA. With 4 bases clipped from V and 1 base from J, the junction kept 2 bases outside the gene matches. The CDR3 coding sequence is TGTGCCAGCAGCTGGGACAGGGGTGGCACAGATACGCAGTATTTT. Its protein is CASSWDRGGTDTQYF.

This chain links TRBV5-6 with TRBJ2-5; weak D call: TRBD2 (7 bases). The germline CDR1 and CDR2 sequences are SGHDT and YYEEEE. Trimming removed 5 bases at V and 2 bases at J, with 19 bases between. The CDR3 spans 16 residues. CDR3 sequence: CASRLRGATTQETQYF. The CDR3 bases are TGTGCCAGCAGACTCCGGGGGGCAACTACTCAAGAGACCCAGTACTTC.

This clone occurred a few times. The chain is built from TRBV10-1 and TRBJ1-2; D unresolved. Germline assignment: CDR1 WNHNN and CDR2 SYGVQD (reference sequence). Trimming shortened V by 6 bases and J by 3 bases, and 20 bases separated the two germline ends. CDR3 size: 16 residues. The CDR3 reads CASREQGPPKDYGYTF. The CDR3 bases are TGCGCCAGCAGGGAACAAGGGCCCCCCAAGGACTATGGCTACACCTTC.

The gene calls are TRBV11-2 and TRBJ2-7, with D tentatively TRBD2 (5 bases). CDR1 SGHAT and CDR2 FQNNGV come from the germline V gene. CDR3 length: 15 residues. V was clipped by 2 bases and J by 7 bases, with 18 bases between them. The chain's CDR3 is CASSLYQAPRGEQYF. The CDR3 DNA sequence: TGTGCCAGCAGCTTATACCAGGCCCCCCGAGGGGAGCAGTACTTC. Variable domain in full (rest from reference TRBV11-2 and TRBJ2-7): EAGVAQSPRYKIIEKRQSVAFWCNPISGHATLYWYQQILGQGPKLLIQFQNNGVVDDSQLPKDRFSAERLKGVDSTLKIQPAKLEDSAVYLCASSLYQAPRGEQYFGPGTRLTVT.

The sample holds one count of this clone. The chain employs TRBV3-1 (or the pseudogene TRBV3-2) and TRBJ2-1; D might be TRBD1 (6 bases). CDR1 LGHDT and CDR2 YNNKEL come from the germline V gene (reference sequence). The CDR3 is 15 amino acids. V lost 3 bases, J lost 3 bases, and 12 bases lay in between. Written as DNA, the CDR3 is TGTGCCAGCAGCCAGGTACTAGGGGGCTACAATGAGCAGTTCTTC. Translation: CASSQVLGGYNEQFF.

The chain is built from TRBV19 and TRBJ2-3; possible D gene TRBD1, 6 bases. Trimming took off 0 bases at V and 0 bases at J, with 7 bases between the two ends. CDR1 is LNHDA, CDR2 SQIVND, per germline (reference sequence). CDR3 length: 15 residues. The CDR3 DNA sequence: TGTGCCAGTAGTATAGATGGACAGAGCACAGATACGCAGTATTTT. Translated: CASSIDGQSTDTQYF. The whole variable domain, filled in from reference TRBV19 and TRBJ2-3, reads DGGITQSPKYLFRKEGQNVTLSCEQNLNHDAMYWYRQDPGQGLRLIYYSQIVNDFQKGDIAEGYSVSREKKESFPLTVTSAQKNPTAFYLCASSIDGQSTDTQYFGPGTRLTVL.

In nucleotides, the CDR3 is TGTGCCAGCAGCGTAGGGGCAGAACCCTACGAGCAGTACTTC. Translating it yields CASSVGAEPYEQYF. The rearrangement links TRBV9 to TRBJ2-7; D gene unclear. CDR1 and CDR2 (germline): SGDLS, YYNGEE. V was clipped by 0 bases and J by 2 bases, with 9 bases between them. The CDR3 has 14 amino acids.

The chain uses TRBV4-2 and TRBJ2-5, with 14 bases identical to TRBD2. CDR3 length: 21 amino acids. V trimming: 1 base; J trimming: 5 bases; junction bases outside the gene matches: 18. Germline values: CDR1 LGHNA, CDR2 YNFKEQ. This CDR3 reads CASSQAHSGTSGGQMRETQYF. The CDR3 nucleotides read TGTGCCAGCAGCCAAGCTCATTCCGGGACTAGCGGGGGCCAAATGAGGGAGACCCAGTACTTC.

The chain links TRBV27 to TRBJ1-1; D not resolved. This CDR3 region has 15 residues. Looked up from germline, CDR1 is MNHEY and CDR2 is SMNVEV (reference sequence). V lost 7 bases to trimming and J lost 2 bases, with 17 bases between them. CDR3 DNA sequence: TGTGCCAGCAACCACGGAAACAGCCCCAACACTGAAGCTTTCTTT. Translated, it gives CASNHGNSPNTEAFF.

The chain couples TRBV6-1 to TRBJ1-6; D call uncertain. The CDR3 contains 13 residues. Germline V gives CDR1 MNHNS, CDR2 SASEGT. V was cut by 1 base and J by 10 bases, with 8 bases left in between. CDR3 DNA: TGTGCCAGCAGTGAAGGACGGTCCTCACCCCTCCACTTT. Its translation is CASSEGRSSPLHF.

The J gene is TRBJ1-1, the V gene TRBV28; D is possibly TRBD1 (5 bases). Per the germline V gene, CDR1 is MDHEN and CDR2 is SYDVKM. CDR3 size: 12 residues. V gave up 10 bases and J gave up 0 bases, with 9 bases separating them. The CDR3 bases are TGTGCCACCCGGGGGATGAACACTGAAGCTTTCTTT. Its protein product is CATRGMNTEAFF.

This chain joins TRBV28 and TRBJ1-5; D remains unclear. The germline V and J ends were trimmed by 2 bases and 0 bases, with 8 bases remaining between them. Germline V gene data show CDR1 as MDHEN and CDR2 as SYDVKM. CDR3 size: 15 residues. The CDR3 DNA follows: TGTGCCAGCAGTTTACCAGCATTTAGCAATCAGCCCCAGCATTTT. It codes for CASSLPAFSNQPQHF.

The rearrangement links TRBV19 to TRBJ1-6, with D tentatively TRBD1 (5 bases). The germline V and J ends were trimmed by 4 bases and 6 bases, with 16 bases remaining between them. The germline gives CDR1 LNHDA, CDR2 SQIVND (reference sequence). The CDR3 is made up of 16 amino acids. In DNA form, the CDR3 reads TGTGCCAGTAGTAGAAACCGGGACGGTCCTAATTCACCCCTCCACTTT. Translation: CASSRNRDGPNSPLHF.